This T cell receptor beta chain originates from a study of T cells in Graves' hyperthyroidism and ophthalmopathy. Germline V gives CDR1 MDHEN, CDR2 SYDVKM. With V trimmed by 3 bases and J by 9 bases, 7 bases remained unmatched. This CDR3 contains 14 residues. This clonotype was seen repeatedly, ten times or more. Authors of the study amplified TCR beta CDR3 regions from RNA transcripts. An initial round of RT-PCR targeting the TCR CDR3 relied on the HTBI primer set. TCRdb re-called the multiplex PCR reads through MiXCR, storing one row per CDR3 protein. The sample records 250,000 to 300,000 distinct CDR3 sequences, roughly 13% being singletons.

The sequence came from a woman aged 40 to 50 with Graves' hyperthyroidism. The sequencing sample was made of blood. The V call is TRBV28, the J call TRBJ2-1, with 8 bases that match TRBD2. CDR3 residues: CASSLGGGGIEQFF. The DNA for the CDR3 is TGTGCCAGCAGTTTGGGGGGCGGGGGGATTGAGCAGTTCTTC.